The clone carrying this T cell receptor beta chain was detected a few times. MiXCR, run by TCRdb on the RT-PCR reads, gives a single entry per CDR3 protein. This repertoire shows hundreds of thousands of distinct CDR3 sequences, 13% to 15% found once; its top ten account for 3% to 4.5%. Germline V CDR1 and CDR2: SGHAT, FQDESV (reference sequence). The CDR3 covers 18 residues. Trimming cost V 5 bases and J 2 bases; bases outside gene matches: 12. The TCR was taken from a female donor in good health, serving as a healthy control. Sequenced material: memory CD4+ T cells from blood. The V call is TRBV11-1, the J call TRBJ2-5, with 12 bases that match TRBD2. The CDR3 spells CASSPSGLAGGIQETQYF. The CDR3 bases are TGTGCCAGCAGCCCCTCGGGGCTAGCGGGAGGGATACAAGAGACCCAGTACTTC.